This record covers a single TCR beta chain. The target of this receptor is not known. Per-base qualities were not stored, and no clone one base away is much larger. V is pared back by 2 bases and J by 10 bases, with 13 bases lying between the germline termini. The germline V gene supplies CDR1 SGDLS and CDR2 YYNGEE. Including the terminal cysteine and phenylalanine, the CDR3 comprises 13 residues. Only CDR3 DNA is held: 39 bases, read in frame from base 1. The record originates from a study of beta chain features in type 1 diabetes (dated by TCRdb to the late 2010s). A note on the overall study: No differences in mean age, gender distribution, total cell number or subset yield were found between patients and healthy donors. Across all samples, fewer than 110,000,000 sorted cells were examined, and cell number per subset correlated strongly with RNA yield. The study compared the TCRB repertoires of sorted circulating CD4+ T cell subsets in recently diagnosed type 1 diabetes patients with those in matched healthy donors. Regulatory and stem cell-like memory subsets were isolated from only 8 patients and roughly 8 healthy donors, whereas naive and central memory subsets came from all 30 or so donors. The paper's findings and limits, for the study overall: Type 1 diabetes patients showed a moderate but significant shortening of TCRB CDR3 length in all four CD4+ subsets. Shorter templates might be favored by PCR, yet because patient and control samples were amplified and corrected together, any such skew would affect both groups equally. Only small numbers of individuals were included in the HLA sub-analyses, which left unresolved whether HLA type had any influence on TCRB rearrangement. Because cDNA was sequenced instead of genomic DNA, highly expressing activated cells could be over-represented, though the groups showed no difference in activation or CD3 levels. Fewer insertions and more nucleotide deletions at VDJ recombination sites were observed in patients with type 1 diabetes, implying thymic rearrangement abnormalities. Naive, central memory and regulatory TCRB repertoires appeared more similar among patients than among healthy donors.

The entire amount of isolated RNA was reverse transcribed using the High Capacity cDNA Reverse Transcription Kit, so the sequenced TCRB transcripts were expressed ones. Deep immunoSEQ sequencing was applied to naive, central memory and regulatory T cell samples, giving an average of around 3.4 million total reads per sample. Sorted cells were lysed in RLT buffer, and RNA was extracted using DNase-treated RNeasy Micro or Mini kits according to cell number. To prevent cross-contamination, each cell subset was processed individually, whereas patient and healthy donor samples were processed jointly. The immunoSEQ multiplex PCR was used to amplify TCRB sequences from cDNA, generating 87-bp fragments that spanned the CDR3 region. Sequencing of the amplicons was performed on the Illumina HiSeq platform. The paper's data handling went like this. PCR bias was computationally corrected using synthetic template baselines, reads within Hamming distance 2 were collapsed, and singletons that could not be merged were discarded. Reads were aligned against IMGT so that V, D and J genes, CDR3 length and insertions or deletions at six rearrangement sites could be assigned. Within each subset, clonotype counts were normalized to sorted cell number, after which true diversity and Gini coefficients were computed with the tcR R package. The overlap coefficient, calculated on TCRB nucleotide sequences, was used to measure repertoire sharing. Out-of-frame TCRB sequences from naive cells were analyzed as a proxy for the pre-selection repertoire. Not all clones reach the TCRdb copy of this immuneACCESS table, which keeps in-frame sequences only. Checked studies attribute under half of the gap to unresolved V genes and leave the rest unexplained. That table supplies the V and J calls and clone size; D and trimming were determined from the DNA. For this sample the table gives 150,000 to 200,000 clones, of which about 63% were detected only once. Together, the top ten hold around 0.08% of the sample.

From each donor, a single peripheral blood sample of roughly 0.11 L on average was drawn into heparinised tubes. A BD FACSAria II was used to sort naive, central memory, regulatory and stem cell-like memory CD4+ T cells with a panel that included CD45RO, CCR7, CD25, CD127, CD95 and CD27. Purity was above 98% for every sorted population. PBMCs were separated immediately by Lymphoprep density gradient centrifugation and were stained directly, without being cultured. Samples were stained and sorted in pairs, with one healthy donor and one patient per experiment, so that batch effects were minimized. The V and J genes are TRBV9 and TRBJ2-1; a tentative D match to TRBD2 spans 5 bases. Sequencing was done on a sample of naive CD4+ T cells from blood. The cell subset or site label of this sample denotes: true naive CD4+ T cells. This sequence originates from a man between 25 and 39 years old with type 1 diabetes. The CDR3 region: CASSVKVGGEQFF. The nucleotide sequence reads TGTGCCAGCAGCGTTAAGGTTGGAGGCGAGCAGTTCTTC.